Described below is a single T cell receptor beta chain sequence and its context. As yet, its antigen is unknown. The germline V and J ends were trimmed by 7 bases and 2 bases, with 18 bases remaining between them. The CDR3 contains 16 residues. In germline, CDR1 is LNHDA, CDR2 SQIVND (reference sequence). Every bit of the isolated RNA underwent reverse transcription, so sequencing read expressed TCRB transcripts. Sequencing used immunoSEQ multiplex PCR; TCRdb keeps in-frame clones, though not all of them. The sample shows over 150,000 clones, approximately 8.1% of them seen only once. The data stem from a study of beta chain features in type 1 diabetes. Whole-study results and caveats: Among patients with Type 1 diabetes, TCRB CDR3s were moderately but significantly shorter in every one of the four CD4+ subsets.

Sample: central memory CD4+ T cells from blood. This TCR came from a man aged 18 to 35 with type 1 diabetes. The gene calls are TRBV19 and TRBJ1-5, with D maybe TRBD1 (6 bases). The CDR3 is CASMGTTLTRNQPQHF. The CDR3 nucleotides are TGTGCCAGTATGGGGACAACCCTCACGCGCAATCAGCCCCAGCATTTT.